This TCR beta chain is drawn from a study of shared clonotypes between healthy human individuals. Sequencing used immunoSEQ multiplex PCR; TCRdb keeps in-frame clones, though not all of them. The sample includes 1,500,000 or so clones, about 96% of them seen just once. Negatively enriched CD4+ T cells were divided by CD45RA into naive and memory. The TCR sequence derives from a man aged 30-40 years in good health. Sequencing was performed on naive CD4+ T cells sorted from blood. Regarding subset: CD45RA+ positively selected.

As DNA, the CDR3 is TGTGCCAGCAGCCAAGTCACCGGGACTATCGCCTACGAGCAGTACTTC. It yields the protein CASSQVTGTIAYEQYF. The chain is built from TRBV14 and TRBJ2-7; 7 bases fit TRBD2. This CDR3 is 16 amino acids long. CDR1 is SGHDN and CDR2 is FVKESK in the germline V gene. Germline trimming cut 1 base from V and 2 bases from J; bases unmatched to any gene: 8.